The 13 T cell receptor beta chains presented below share a single source sample, sequenced in a study of beta chain features in type 1 diabetes. All of the isolated RNA was reverse transcribed, so expressed TCRB transcripts were sequenced. The repertoire was sequenced with immunoSEQ multiplex PCR; TCRdb's copy has only in-frame clones and lacks some. The sample gives under 250,000 clones, roughly 14% of which show up once; around 0.03% is in the top ten. Sequencing input: naive CD4+ T cells from blood. These receptors came from a woman aged 40 to 49 in good health.

The chain links TRBV11-2 to TRBJ2-5; the D gene is possibly TRBD2 (6 bases). In germline, CDR1 is SGHAT, CDR2 FQNNGV. Deletions cut 3 bases from V and 5 bases from J, with 19 bases between. The CDR3 covers 16 residues. The CDR3 nucleotides are TGTGCCAGCAGCTTCTCCCGGGACTCCCCCTACGAGACCCAGTACTTC. Its translation is CASSFSRDSPYETQYF.

The V and J genes are TRBV6-5 and TRBJ2-1; D is ambiguous. This CDR3 is built from 14 residues. The V and J ends lost 0 bases and 8 bases respectively, with 11 bases between them. Germline V CDR1 and CDR2: MNHEY, SVGAGI. DNA of the CDR3: TGTGCCAGCAGTTACTCGCGAGGTTCGGATGAGCAGTTCTTC. This gives the protein CASSYSRGSDEQFF.

This chain links TRBV7-8 with TRBJ2-1, with 10 positions matching TRBD2. The trim removed 5 bases at V and 4 bases at J, leaving 5 bases unmatched. The CDR3 is 15 residues long. Germline lookup yields CDR1 SGHVS and CDR2 FQNEAQ. The chain's CDR3 is CASSAAGGRYNEQFF. The CDR3, as DNA: TGTGCCAGCAGCGCAGCGGGGGGGAGATACAATGAGCAGTTCTTC.

The J gene is TRBJ1-2, the V gene TRBV7-6; D is uncertain. Germline assignment: CDR1 SGHVS and CDR2 FNYEAQ. V was shortened by 2 bases and J by 6 bases, with 16 bases between the two germline ends. This CDR3 has 15 residues. The CDR3 is CASSLLQRGEDGYTF. The CDR3 coding sequence is TGTGCCAGCAGCTTATTGCAGCGTGGTGAGGATGGCTACACCTTC.

This clone was counted only a few times. This chain uses TRBV7-2 with TRBJ2-3, with 16 bases identical to TRBD2. The CDR3 consists of 15 residues. Germline CDR1 SGHTA, CDR2 FQGNSA. After removal of 3 bases from V and 9 bases from J, the junction contained 3 bases not matched to a gene. In nucleotides, the CDR3 is TGTGCCAGCAGCTTCCAGGGACTAGCGGGGGGGACGCAGTATTTT. Translation gives CASSFQGLAGGTQYF.

This chain connects TRBV5-1 to TRBJ2-6, with TRBD1 matching 9 bases. V dropped 2 bases and J dropped 4; count of bases not matched to a gene: 7. This CDR3 contains 17 residues. CDR1 is SGHRS, CDR2 YFSETQ, per germline. CDR3: CASSFPGQGYGANVLTF. The DNA for the CDR3 is TGCGCCAGCAGCTTCCCGGGACAGGGATACGGGGCCAACGTCCTGACTTTC.

This clone showed up just a few times. Other DNA sequences from this sample encode an identical CDR3 as well. This rearrangement joins TRBV5-1 to TRBJ1-2, with D perhaps TRBD1 (5 bases). The CDR3 is 13 residues long. The germline V gene encodes CDR1 SGHRS and CDR2 YFSETQ. With 0 bases removed from V and 6 bases from J, the gap between germline ends came to 9 bases. CDR3: CASSLGQGDGYTF. The CDR3 coding sequence is TGCGCCAGCAGCTTGGGGCAGGGCGATGGCTACACCTTC.

V and J are TRBV7-7 and TRBJ2-2; TRBD1 aligns across 7 bases. This CDR3 is 15 amino acids long. With V trimmed by 4 bases and J by 4 bases, 6 bases remained unmatched. Germline V gene data show CDR1 as SSHAT and CDR2 as FNYEAQ (reference sequence). The CDR3 DNA is TGTGCCAGCAGCTCTCGGACAGGAGGCACCGGGGAGCTGTTTTTT. It encodes CASSSRTGGTGELFF. The complete variable domain, with remaining parts taken from reference TRBV7-7 and TRBJ2-2, reads GAGVSQSPRYKVTKRGQDVTLRCDPISSHATLYWYQQALGQGPEFLTYFNYEAQPDKSGLPSDRFSAERPEGSISTLTIQRTEQRDSAMYRCASSSRTGGTGELFFGEGSRLTVL.

This chain links TRBV9 with TRBJ2-3; D is possibly TRBD2 (6 bases). Germline lookup yields CDR1 SGDLS and CDR2 YYNGEE. Trimming cost V 5 bases and J 6 bases, with 19 bases left between them. The CDR3 loop spans 15 amino acids. The CDR3: CASSRSGTTGDTQYF. CDR3 nucleotide sequence: TGTGCCAGCAGTCGTAGCGGAACAACTGGGGATACGCAGTATTTT.

CDR3 nucleotide sequence: TGTGCCAGCAGCTTATCCGGGGTCTCCACAGATACGCAGTATTTT. It specifies CASSLSGVSTDTQYF. The chain has TRBV11-2 and TRBJ2-3; D is perhaps TRBD2 (5 bases). The CDR3 runs 15 residues. The germline CDR1 and CDR2 sequences are SGHAT and FQNNGV. The V gene lost 2 bases and the J gene lost 2 bases, with 11 bases spanning the gap.

This clone occurred once. The V gene is TRBV5-1, the J gene TRBJ1-4; no clear D. The germline V gene has CDR1 SGHRS and CDR2 YFSETQ. The CDR3 totals 15 residues. V lost 1 base and J lost 0, with 7 bases in between. CDR3 amino acids: CASSLNPATNEKLFF. The CDR3 coding sequence is TGCGCCAGCAGCTTGAACCCAGCAACTAATGAAAAACTGTTTTTT.

The gene calls are TRBV10-3 and TRBJ1-6, with TRBD1 identical over 7 bases. Germline V lookup: CDR1 ENHRY, CDR2 SYGVKD. This CDR3 has 13 residues. V lost 11 bases and J lost 7; bases outside the gene matches: 8. CDR3 DNA sequence: TGTGCCGGCCGAGGGACAGCGAATTCACCCCTCCACTTT. Its translation is CAGRGTANSPLHF.

V usage is TRBV7-9 and J usage is TRBJ2-7; 8 nucleotides agree with TRBD1. V shed 3 bases and J 3 bases; nucleotides not matched to a gene: 4. The CDR3 length is 14 residues. Germline V gene data show CDR1 as SEHNR and CDR2 as FQNEAQ (reference sequence). The CDR3 DNA reads TGTGCCAGCAGCTTGGGGACAGGTAACTACGAGCAGTACTTC. Its translation is CASSLGTGNYEQYF.